These 19 T cell receptor beta chains were sequenced from one sample in a study of blood T cell repertoires in COVID-19. Libraries were prepared by immunoSEQ multiplex PCR; TCRdb keeps only in-frame clonotypes and omits some of them. In the table there are roughly 400,000 clones, 75% to 90% of which are singletons. The sample comprised PBMCs or T cells enriched from blood (not recorded which). Every receptor here comes from a man aged 25 to 40 who had recovered from COVID-19.

This clone appeared a few times. V and J are TRBV28 and TRBJ1-3; no clear D gene. This CDR3 has 12 amino acids. Germline CDR1 and CDR2: MDHEN and SYDVKM. Trimming took 4 bases from V and 8 from J, leaving 9 bases between them. The CDR3 DNA sequence: TGTGCCAGCAGTTCACCTCGGGACACCATATATTTT. Residues: CASSSPRDTIYF.

CDR3 bases: TGCGCCAGCAGCGGCCCCGGGACTAGCGAATACAATGAGCAGTTCTTC. Its translation is CASSGPGTSEYNEQFF. This chain connects TRBV5-1 to TRBJ2-1, with TRBD2 identical over 10 bases. V dropped 4 bases and J dropped 4; count of bases not matched to a gene: 8. The CDR3 extends over 16 amino acids. Germline V gene lookup returns CDR1 SGHRS and CDR2 YFSETQ.

The chain couples TRBV5-1 to TRBJ2-3; TRBD2 matches 7 bases. CDR1 and CDR2 from the germline V gene are SGHRS and YFSETQ. V was clipped by 5 bases and J by 1 base; unmatched bases: 10. The CDR3 is made up of 16 amino acids. The DNA of the CDR3 is TGCGCCAGCAGGCCCTCGGGAGGAATCGGCACAGATACGCAGTATTTT. This sequence encodes CASRPSGGIGTDTQYF.

This chain joins TRBV6-5 and TRBJ2-7; tentative D call: TRBD1 (5 bases). The CDR3 spans 12 residues. Trimming shortened V by 5 bases and J by 6 bases, and 11 bases separated the two germline ends. Germline lookup yields CDR1 MNHEY and CDR2 SVGAGI. The CDR3 DNA follows: TGTGCCAGCAGTCAGCAGGGTGGCGAGCAGTACTTC. The encoded protein is CASSQQGGEQYF.

The rearrangement uses TRBV15 and TRBJ2-5; maybe TRBD2 (6 bases). Germline loops: CDR1 LNHNV, CDR2 YYDKDF (reference sequence). CDR3 length: 16 amino acids. With 5 bases removed from V and 0 bases from J, the gap between germline ends came to 16 bases. The CDR3 spells CATSGALAEHQETQYF. The CDR3 region has the DNA TGTGCCACCAGCGGCGCCTTAGCGGAGCACCAAGAGACCCAGTACTTC.

This clone was picked up one time. The CDR3 sequence is CASSPPRTSGRGETQYF. The CDR3 nucleotides read TGTGCCAGCTCACCACCCAGGACTAGCGGGAGAGGAGAGACCCAGTACTTC. V gene TRBV18 combines with J gene TRBJ2-5, with 13 positions matching TRBD2. The V and J ends lost 0 bases and 4 bases, in that order; junction bases with no gene match: 5. Germline V gives CDR1 KGHSH, CDR2 LQKENI. The CDR3 runs to 17 residues.

V usage is TRBV29-1 and J usage is TRBJ1-2; D is uncertain. V was shortened by 3 bases and J by 6 bases, with 8 bases between the two germline ends. Germline CDR1 and CDR2: SQVTM and ANQGSEA. The CDR3 is 11 amino acids. CDR3 residues: CSVDYFDGYTF. As DNA, the CDR3 is TGCAGCGTTGATTACTTCGATGGCTACACCTTC.

This chain links TRBV4-1 with TRBJ2-7, with TRBD2 matching over 8 bases. V lost 0 bases and J lost 7; bases outside the gene matches: 5. This CDR3 has 14 amino acids. Germline CDR1 and CDR2: MGHRA and YSYEKL. CDR3 sequence reads: CASSQEGLAGEQYF. The CDR3 bases are TGCGCCAGCAGCCAAGAAGGACTAGCAGGGGAGCAGTACTTC.

CDR3 in amino acids: CASSLQGAEYNEQFF. The CDR3 coding sequence is TGTGCCAGCAGCCTTCAGGGGGCGGAATACAATGAGCAGTTCTTC. The chain recombines TRBV3-1 (or the pseudogene TRBV3-2) with TRBJ2-1; 8 positions agree with TRBD1. CDR1 and CDR2 (germline): LGHDT, YNNKEL (reference sequence). This CDR3 contains 15 residues. Germline trimming cut 4 bases from V and 4 bases from J; bases unmatched to any gene: 6.

The rearrangement links TRBV9 to TRBJ1-4, with a weak D call TRBD1 (5 bases). CDR1 is SGDLS and CDR2 is YYNGEE in the germline V gene. Trimming took off 2 bases at V and 7 bases at J, with 12 bases between the two ends. This CDR3 has 14 residues. CDR3 residues: CASSVGTGLEKLFF. CDR3 nucleotide sequence: TGTGCCAGCAGCGTCGGGACGGGACTTGAAAAACTGTTTTTT.

The V gene is TRBV6-5, the J gene TRBJ2-1; weak D call: TRBD1 (6 bases). Germline lookup yields CDR1 MNHEY and CDR2 SVGAGI. This CDR3 is 13 amino acids long. The V and J ends lost 11 bases and 6 bases respectively, with 17 bases between them. The DNA of the CDR3 is TGTGCCGCGCGCTCAGGGGACGGCAATGAGCAGTTCTTC. It is translated as CAARSGDGNEQFF.

This chain joins TRBV5-6 and TRBJ2-1; 7 bases fit TRBD2. Germline V gives CDR1 SGHDT, CDR2 YYEEEE. V lost 4 bases and J lost 1; bases outside the gene matches: 5. The CDR3 sequence is 15 residues long. In nucleotides, the CDR3 is TGTGCCAGCAGCCACTCTAGCGGATCCTACAATGAGCAGTTCTTC. As protein: CASSHSSGSYNEQFF.

The chain couples TRBV7-2 to TRBJ2-3; possible D gene TRBD2, 6 bases. Trimming shortened V by 6 bases and J by 2 bases, and 12 bases separated the two germline ends. CDR1 is SGHTA, CDR2 FQGNSA, per germline. There are 14 residues in the CDR3. The CDR3 sequence: CASRRDFVTDTQYF. CDR3 bases: TGTGCCAGCAGGCGGGACTTCGTCACAGATACGCAGTATTTT.

This rearrangement joins TRBV27 to TRBJ2-7, with 10 bases aligning to TRBD2. Germline V lookup: CDR1 MNHEY, CDR2 SMNVEV (reference sequence). The CDR3 has 16 amino acids. Trimming at V came to 5 bases and at J to 2 bases, leaving 9 bases not matched to a gene. CDR3 amino acids: CASSPITSGMAYEQYF. The CDR3 DNA reads as TGTGCCAGCAGTCCGATAACTAGCGGGATGGCCTACGAGCAGTACTTC.

The chain has TRBV7-9 and TRBJ1-1, with 7 bases lining up with TRBD1. Germline V CDR1 and CDR2: SEHNR, FQNEAQ (reference sequence). J was trimmed by 3 bases and V by 6 bases; bases with no gene match: 4. The CDR3 is made up of 13 amino acids. The CDR3 coding sequence is TGTGCCAGCAGAACCCAGGGGGACACTGAAGCTTTCTTT. It is translated as CASRTQGDTEAFF.

V usage is TRBV5-1 and J usage is TRBJ1-2, with no clear D. This CDR3 spans 12 amino acids. CDR1 and CDR2 from the germline V gene are SGHRS and YFSETQ. V lost 5 bases and J lost 3, with 8 bases in between. In DNA, the CDR3 is TGCGCCAGCAGGTCAGACTACTATGGCTACACCTTC. This codes for CASRSDYYGYTF.

The gene calls are TRBV18 and TRBJ1-5; no definite D call. V was clipped by 5 bases and J by 2 bases, with 10 bases between them. The CDR3 totals 14 residues. Germline-derived CDR1 and CDR2 are KGHSH and LQKENI. CDR3 in DNA: TGTGCCAGCTCAGGAGGCGATGGCAATCAGCCCCAGCATTTT. Protein: CASSGGDGNQPQHF.

This clone occurred a few times. The genes are TRBV29-1 and TRBJ1-2; 7 nucleotides line up with TRBD1. Germline assignment: CDR1 SQVTM and CDR2 ANQGSEA. The CDR3 contains 17 residues. Losses at the gene ends were 3 bases for V and 3 bases for J; bases not matched to a gene: 16. This CDR3 is CSVDQKLTGAADYGYTF. The CDR3 DNA sequence: TGCAGCGTTGATCAAAAGCTTACAGGGGCGGCGGACTATGGCTACACCTTC.

The gene calls are TRBV10-1 and TRBJ2-1, with TRBD2 matching over 12 bases. Germline CDR1 WNHNN, CDR2 SYGVQD (reference sequence). V gave up 2 bases and J gave up 4 bases; unmatched junction bases: 0. The CDR3 contains 15 residues. In DNA form, the CDR3 reads TGCGCCAGCAGTGAGACTAGCGGGAGGTACAATGAGCAGTTCTTC. This encodes CASSETSGRYNEQFF.